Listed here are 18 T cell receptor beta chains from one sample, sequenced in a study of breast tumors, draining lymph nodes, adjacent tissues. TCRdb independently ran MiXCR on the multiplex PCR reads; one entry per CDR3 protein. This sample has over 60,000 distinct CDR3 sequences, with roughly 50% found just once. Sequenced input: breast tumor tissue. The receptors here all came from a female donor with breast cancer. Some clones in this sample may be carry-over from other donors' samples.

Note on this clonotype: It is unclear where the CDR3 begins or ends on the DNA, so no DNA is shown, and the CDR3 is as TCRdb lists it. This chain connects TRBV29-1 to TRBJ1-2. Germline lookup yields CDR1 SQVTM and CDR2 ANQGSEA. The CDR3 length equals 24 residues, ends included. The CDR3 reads CSVEDSSIYLCSVEVWDGDYGYTF.

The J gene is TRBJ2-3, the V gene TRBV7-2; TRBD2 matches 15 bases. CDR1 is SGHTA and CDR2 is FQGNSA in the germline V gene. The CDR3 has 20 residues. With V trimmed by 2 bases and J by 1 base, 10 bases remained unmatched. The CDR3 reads CASSLLTGGLAGGRTDTQYF. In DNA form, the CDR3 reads TGTGCCAGCAGCTTATTGACAGGGGGACTAGCGGGGGGACGCACAGATACGCAGTATTTT.

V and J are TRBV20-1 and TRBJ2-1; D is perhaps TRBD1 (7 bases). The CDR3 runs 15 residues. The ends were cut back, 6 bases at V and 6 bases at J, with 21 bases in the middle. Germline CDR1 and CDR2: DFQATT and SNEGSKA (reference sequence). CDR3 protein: CSAVEGAGWRNEQFF. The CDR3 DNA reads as TGCAGTGCCGTAGAGGGGGCGGGATGGCGCAATGAGCAGTTCTTC.

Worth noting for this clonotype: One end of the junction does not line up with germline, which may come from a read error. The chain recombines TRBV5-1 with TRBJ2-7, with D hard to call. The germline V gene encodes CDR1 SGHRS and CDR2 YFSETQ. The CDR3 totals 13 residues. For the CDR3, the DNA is TGCGCCAGCAGACCCGCTTTACCCAACGACCAGTACTTC. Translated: CASRPALPNDQYF.

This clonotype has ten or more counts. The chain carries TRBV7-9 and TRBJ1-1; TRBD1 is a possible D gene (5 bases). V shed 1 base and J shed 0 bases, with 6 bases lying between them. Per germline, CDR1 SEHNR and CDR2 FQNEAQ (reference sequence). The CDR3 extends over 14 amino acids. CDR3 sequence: CASSLGQLNTEAFF. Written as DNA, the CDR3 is TGTGCCAGCAGCTTAGGACAGCTGAACACTGAAGCTTTCTTT.

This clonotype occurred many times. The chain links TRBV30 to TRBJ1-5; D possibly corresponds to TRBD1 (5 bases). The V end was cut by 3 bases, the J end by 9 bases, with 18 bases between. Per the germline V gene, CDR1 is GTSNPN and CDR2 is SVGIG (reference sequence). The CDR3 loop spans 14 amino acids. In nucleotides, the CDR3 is TGTGCCTGGAGCTTAACAGGTGTATCAAGGCCCCAGCATTTT. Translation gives CAWSLTGVSRPQHF.

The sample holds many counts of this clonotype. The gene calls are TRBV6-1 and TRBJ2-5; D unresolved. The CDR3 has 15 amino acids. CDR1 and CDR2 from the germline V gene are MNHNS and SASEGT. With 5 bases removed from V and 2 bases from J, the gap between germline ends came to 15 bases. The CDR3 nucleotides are TGTGCCAGCAGTCCCCACGGCGAAGGGCAAGAGACCCAGTACTTC. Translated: CASSPHGEGQETQYF.

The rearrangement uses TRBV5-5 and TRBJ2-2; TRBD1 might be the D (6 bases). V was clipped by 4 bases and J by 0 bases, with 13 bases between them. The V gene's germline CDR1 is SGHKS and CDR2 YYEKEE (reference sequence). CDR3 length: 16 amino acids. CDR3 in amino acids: CASSPPGQSNTGELFF. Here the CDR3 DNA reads TGTGCCAGCAGCCCACCTGGACAGTCGAACACCGGGGAGCTGTTTTTT.

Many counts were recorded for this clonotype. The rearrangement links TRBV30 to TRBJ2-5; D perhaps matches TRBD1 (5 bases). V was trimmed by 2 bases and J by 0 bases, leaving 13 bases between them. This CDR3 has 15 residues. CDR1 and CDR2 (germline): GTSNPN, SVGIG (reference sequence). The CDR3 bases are TGTGCCTGGAGTACCCTGCCAGGGTACCAAGAGACCCAGTACTTC. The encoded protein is CAWSTLPGYQETQYF.

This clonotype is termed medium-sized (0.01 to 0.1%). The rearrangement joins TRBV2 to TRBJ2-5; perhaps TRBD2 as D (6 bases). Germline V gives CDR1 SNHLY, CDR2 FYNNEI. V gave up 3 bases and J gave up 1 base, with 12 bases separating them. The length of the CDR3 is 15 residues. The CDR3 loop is CASSEGSAGQETQYF. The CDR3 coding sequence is TGTGCCAGCAGTGAGGGTTCAGCGGGCCAAGAGACCCAGTACTTC.

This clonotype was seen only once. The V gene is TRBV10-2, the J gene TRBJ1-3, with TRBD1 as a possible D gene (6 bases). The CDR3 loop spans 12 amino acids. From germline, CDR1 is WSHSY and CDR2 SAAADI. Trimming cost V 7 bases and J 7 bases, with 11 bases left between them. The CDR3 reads CASTSGDNTIYF. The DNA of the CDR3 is TGCGCCAGCACCTCAGGGGATAACACCATATATTTT.

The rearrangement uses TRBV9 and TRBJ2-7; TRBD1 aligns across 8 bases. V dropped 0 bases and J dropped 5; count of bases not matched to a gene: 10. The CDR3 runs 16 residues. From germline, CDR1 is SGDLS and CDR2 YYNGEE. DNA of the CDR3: TGTGCCAGCAGCGTAGCCGCCGGGGGACAGGTTAACGAGCAGTACTTC. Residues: CASSVAAGGQVNEQYF.

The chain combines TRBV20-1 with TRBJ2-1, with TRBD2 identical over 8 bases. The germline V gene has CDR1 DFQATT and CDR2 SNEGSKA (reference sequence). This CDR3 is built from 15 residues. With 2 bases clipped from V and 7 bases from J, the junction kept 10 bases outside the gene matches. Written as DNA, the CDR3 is TGCAGTGCTAGATCCCTCAGCGGGAGAAGTAATGAGCAGTTCTTC. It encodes CSARSLSGRSNEQFF.

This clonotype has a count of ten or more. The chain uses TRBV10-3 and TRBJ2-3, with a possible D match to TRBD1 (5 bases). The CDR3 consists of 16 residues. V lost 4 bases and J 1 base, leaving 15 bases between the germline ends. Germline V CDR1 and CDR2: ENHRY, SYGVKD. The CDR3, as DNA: TGTGCCATCAGTGGGACCGACAGCCCGGGCACAGATACGCAGTATTTT. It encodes CAISGTDSPGTDTQYF.

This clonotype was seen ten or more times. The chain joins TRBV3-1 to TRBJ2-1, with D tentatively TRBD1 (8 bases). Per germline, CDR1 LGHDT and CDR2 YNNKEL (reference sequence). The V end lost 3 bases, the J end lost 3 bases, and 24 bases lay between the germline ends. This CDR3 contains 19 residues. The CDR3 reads CASSQASTGGGSGYNEQFF. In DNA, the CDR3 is TGTGCCAGCAGCCAGGCCTCAACAGGGGGGGGCTCCGGCTACAATGAGCAGTTCTTC.

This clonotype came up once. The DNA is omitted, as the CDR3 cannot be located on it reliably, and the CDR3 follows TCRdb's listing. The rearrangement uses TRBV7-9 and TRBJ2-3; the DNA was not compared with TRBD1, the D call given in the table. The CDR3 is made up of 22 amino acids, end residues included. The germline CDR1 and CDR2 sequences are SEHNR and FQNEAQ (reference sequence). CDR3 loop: CASSFYICSAPGGGQRTDTQYF.

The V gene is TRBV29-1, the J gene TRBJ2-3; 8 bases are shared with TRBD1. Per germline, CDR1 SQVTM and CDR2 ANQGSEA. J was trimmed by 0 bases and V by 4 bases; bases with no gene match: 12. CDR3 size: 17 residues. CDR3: CSVVLYLTGASTDTQYF. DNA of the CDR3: TGCAGCGTTGTCCTTTACCTGACAGGGGCGAGCACAGATACGCAGTATTTT.

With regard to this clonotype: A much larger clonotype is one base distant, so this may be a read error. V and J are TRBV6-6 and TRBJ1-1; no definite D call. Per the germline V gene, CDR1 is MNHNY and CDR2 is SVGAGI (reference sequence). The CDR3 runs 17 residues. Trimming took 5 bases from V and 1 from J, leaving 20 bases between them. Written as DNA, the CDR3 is TGTGCCAGCAGTCACCCAGGTAGGGAGCTACCGAACACTGAAGCTTTCTTT. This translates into CASSHPGRELPNTEAFF.